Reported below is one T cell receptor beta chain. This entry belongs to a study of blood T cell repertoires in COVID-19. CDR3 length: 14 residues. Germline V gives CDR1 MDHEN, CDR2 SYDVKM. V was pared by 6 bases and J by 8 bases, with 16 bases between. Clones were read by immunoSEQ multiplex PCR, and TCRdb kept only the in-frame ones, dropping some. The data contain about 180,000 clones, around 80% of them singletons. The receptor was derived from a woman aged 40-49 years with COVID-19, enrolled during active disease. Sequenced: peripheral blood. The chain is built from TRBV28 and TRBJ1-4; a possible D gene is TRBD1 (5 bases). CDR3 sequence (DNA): TGTGCCAGCAGCGACAGTCTCTCGGAGGAAAAACTGTTTTTT. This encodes CASSDSLSEEKLFF.